Ten or more counts support the clone carrying this T cell receptor beta chain. Previously published methods and listed TCR primers were used for the bulk TCR libraries. TCRdb re-derived calls from the PCR reads in MiXCR, one entry per CDR3 protein. The top ten hold roughly 0.83% of the sample, which has about 640,000 distinct CDR3 sequences, about 20% seen once. The data belong to a study of molecular identifiers for immune sequencing clone quantification. With RNA at 10%, 30% or 50%, naive CD8 libraries came from approximately 22,000 to 940,000 sorted cells. This clonotype was obtained from a human donor in good health. Some libraries in this study had Jurkat cell RNA spiked in. Material: naive CD8+ T cells from blood, with Jurkat cell RNA spiked in. Regarding subset: FACS-sorted CD8+CD4-CCR7+CD45RA+ naive T cells.

CDR3 sequence (DNA): TGTGCCAGTAGTAACAGGGGGCTGTACGAGCAGTACTTC. Translation gives CASSNRGLYEQYF. The chain is built from TRBV19 and TRBJ2-7; 9 positions match TRBD1. Germline lookup yields CDR1 LNHDA and CDR2 SQIVND (reference sequence). The CDR3 length is 13 residues. V was clipped by 4 bases and J by 4 bases; unmatched bases: 2. Full variable domain (rest looked up from reference TRBV19 and TRBJ2-7): DGGITQSPKYLFRKEGQNVTLSCEQNLNHDAMYWYRQDPGQGLRLIYYSQIVNDFQKGDIAEGYSVSREKKESFPLTVTSAQKNPTAFYLCASSNRGLYEQYFGPGTRLTVT.